This T cell receptor (beta chain) is drawn from a study of blood T cell repertoires in COVID-19. CDR1 and CDR2 (germline): LNHDA, SQIVND (reference sequence). Trimming removed 3 bases at V and 0 bases at J, with 9 bases between. This CDR3 has 14 amino acids. The study drew participants aged about 18 to 90 years from about two dozen US areas. In the authors' workflow: Reference gene primers were amplified, and this amplification served to estimate nucleated cell counts. Sequencing used immunoSEQ multiplex PCR; TCRdb keeps in-frame clones, though not all of them. The V and J calls and clone size come from that table; D and trimming were worked out from the DNA. The sample carries 300,000 or so clones, about 90% recorded once.

Sample: PBMCs or T cells enriched from blood (not recorded which). J is TRBJ2-7 and V is TRBV19; D is undetermined. This sequence originates from a woman in her twenties or thirties who had recovered from COVID-19. This chain's CDR3 is CASSIRPGSYEQYF. The CDR3 coding sequence is TGTGCCAGTAGTATTCGGCCGGGCTCCTACGAGCAGTACTTC.